The 2 T cell receptor beta chains in this list originate from one sample, sequenced in a study of blood T cell repertoires in COVID-19. Measured with immunoSEQ multiplex PCR; TCRdb has only the in-frame clones, and not every one. The data hold roughly 190,000 clones, with around 85% observed a single time. The sample was peripheral blood. The receptors shown here come from a woman in her fifties or sixties with acute or convalescent COVID-19.

This clone was found a few times. J is TRBJ2-1 and V is TRBV6-4; D may be TRBD2 (6 bases). Trimming shortened V by 9 bases and J by 6 bases, and 15 bases separated the two germline ends. The germline gives CDR1 MRHNA, CDR2 SNTAGT. This CDR3 comprises 13 residues. The CDR3 DNA reads TGTGCCAGGGCTCAGGTGGAGGGCAATGAGCAGTTCTTC. Residues: CARAQVEGNEQFF.

V gene TRBV7-3 combines with J gene TRBJ2-5; 12 nucleotides align to TRBD2. The CDR3 totals 16 residues. From germline, CDR1 is SGHTA and CDR2 FQGTGA. The ends lost 2 bases at V and 3 bases at J; junction bases unmatched: 4. The CDR3 here is CASSLGLAGPKETQYF. The CDR3 region has the DNA TGTGCCAGCAGCTTAGGACTAGCGGGGCCTAAAGAGACCCAGTACTTC. The complete variable domain, with remaining parts taken from reference TRBV7-3 and TRBJ2-5, reads GAGVSQTPSNKVTEKGKYVELRCDPISGHTALYWYRQSLGQGPEFLIYFQGTGAADDSGLPNDRFFAVRPEGSVSTLKIQRTERGDSAVYLCASSLGLAGPKETQYFGPGTRLLVL.